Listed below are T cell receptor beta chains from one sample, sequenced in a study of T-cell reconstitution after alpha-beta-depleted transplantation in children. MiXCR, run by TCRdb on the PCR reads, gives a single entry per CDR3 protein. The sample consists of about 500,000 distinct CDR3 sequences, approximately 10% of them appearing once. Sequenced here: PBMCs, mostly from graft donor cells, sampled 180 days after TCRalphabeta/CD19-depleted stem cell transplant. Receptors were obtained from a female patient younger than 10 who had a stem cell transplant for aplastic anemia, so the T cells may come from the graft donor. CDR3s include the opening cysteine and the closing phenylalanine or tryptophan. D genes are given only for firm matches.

CDR3 protein: CASSQEGAHTTQYF
D gene: NA
J gene: TRBJ2-3
V gene: TRBV4-1

CDR3 protein: CASSSQGDWYEKLFF
D gene: TRBD1
J gene: TRBJ1-4
V gene: TRBV6-1

CDR3 protein: CSVTLAGANNEQFF
D gene: TRBD2
J gene: TRBJ2-1
V gene: TRBV29-1

CDR3 protein: CSVEENSNQPQHF
D gene: NA
J gene: TRBJ1-5
V gene: TRBV29-1

CDR3 protein: CASSPLGARAASGANVLTF
D gene: NA
J gene: TRBJ2-6
V gene: TRBV12-3/TRBV12-4

CDR3 protein: CASSISGSVTQYF
D gene: TRBD2
J gene: TRBJ2-3
V gene: TRBV19

CDR3 protein: CASSGFTRDSIKQYF
D gene: NA
J gene: TRBJ2-7
V gene: TRBV25-1

CDR3 protein: CSARDLSSYEQYF
D gene: NA
J gene: TRBJ2-7
V gene: TRBV20-1

CDR3 protein: CASSYGGFPGEQYF
D gene: TRBD2
J gene: TRBJ2-7
V gene: TRBV28

CDR3 protein: CSVGRRTAEKSTEAFF
D gene: NA
J gene: TRBJ1-1
V gene: TRBV29-1

CDR3 protein: CASSLSVHWQGDYGYTF
D gene: TRBD1
J gene: TRBJ1-2
V gene: TRBV28

CDR3 protein: CASSFGRGEQFF
D gene: NA
J gene: TRBJ2-1
V gene: TRBV27

CDR3 protein: CSVGLSGYTF
D gene: NA
J gene: TRBJ1-2
V gene: TRBV20-1

CDR3 protein: CASTWDRGTEAFF
D gene: TRBD1
J gene: TRBJ1-1
V gene: TRBV12-3/TRBV12-4